The next 9 T cell receptor beta chains were all read from a single sample in a study of T-cell memory formation after mild COVID-19 (dated by TCRdb to 2020 to 2023). Libraries were constructed by 5' RACE. Sequencing used an Illumina NovaSeq 6000. TCRdb passed the public sequencing reads through fastp at Q25 and MiXCR, retaining productive beta sequences. Entries are consolidated by CDR3 protein sequence, retaining the most common genes and DNA. The sample records approximately 340,000 distinct CDR3 sequences, approximately 12% of which are singletons. Of the sample, around a fifth falls within the top ten clones. The specimen sequenced was PBMCs or a T cell subset sorted from them (not recorded which). The receptors come from a man aged 18 to 35 who had mild COVID-19 (a few samples of this study predate the infection). The sample titles of this study are shuffled in the database, so cell type and time point are left out; the donor was told from shared clones.

The chain carries TRBV7-9 and TRBJ2-3; weak D call: TRBD1 (6 bases). V was clipped by 0 bases and J by 2 bases, with 9 bases between them. CDR3 size: 15 residues. CDR1 SEHNR and CDR2 FQNEAQ come from the germline V gene (reference sequence). The CDR3 spells CASSLAPGVTDTQYF. The DNA for the CDR3 is TGTGCCAGCAGCTTAGCGCCAGGGGTCACAGATACGCAGTATTTT.

This chain links TRBV24-1 with TRBJ1-5; TRBD1 matches at 7 bases. Per the germline V gene, CDR1 is KGHDR and CDR2 is SFDVKD. J lost 2 bases, V lost 5 bases, and 5 bases had no gene match. The CDR3 is 15 residues long. The CDR3 coding sequence is TGTGCCACCAGTGGGTCCGGACAGGGCAATCAGCCCCAGCATTTT. Protein sequence: CATSGSGQGNQPQHF.

The table lists this clonotype with a count of one. The rearrangement uses TRBV19 and TRBJ1-1; D may be TRBD1 (6 bases). The germline V gene has CDR1 LNHDA and CDR2 SQIVND (reference sequence). The CDR3 spans 16 residues. V dropped 2 bases and J dropped 2 bases, with 15 bases sitting between them. CDR3 coding DNA: TGTGCCAGTAGTATAATGGCAGGGGTCTACAACACTGAAGCTTTCTTT. Residues: CASSIMAGVYNTEAFF.

This clonotype turned up a few times. V is TRBV4-1 and J is TRBJ1-2; D is unclear. Trimming pared 4 bases from V and 5 bases from J, leaving 17 bases between. The CDR3 loop spans 15 amino acids. Germline-derived CDR1 and CDR2 are MGHRA and YSYEKL. The CDR3 coding sequence is TGCGCCAGCAGCCTCACAGATCCCCTCTTGTATGGCTACACCTTC. It encodes CASSLTDPLLYGYTF.

The CDR3: CATTPSLGNTEAFF. Written as DNA, the CDR3 is TGTGCCACCACCCCCAGTTTGGGGAACACTGAAGCTTTCTTT. The chain couples TRBV15 to TRBJ1-1; D call uncertain. This CDR3 spans 14 amino acids. Looked up from germline, CDR1 is LNHNV and CDR2 is YYDKDF (reference sequence). The V end lost 7 bases, the J end lost 1 base, and 13 bases lay between the germline ends.

This clonotype has just a few counts. The rearrangement uses TRBV30 and TRBJ2-3; D ambiguous. Deletions cut 0 bases from V and 6 bases from J, with 10 bases between. Germline V CDR1 and CDR2: GTSNPN, SVGIG (reference sequence). CDR3 length: 13 amino acids. The CDR3 DNA sequence: TGTGCCTGGAGTGTCCGACACCGCGATACGCAGTATTTT. This encodes CAWSVRHRDTQYF. The whole variable domain, filled in from reference TRBV30 and TRBJ2-3, reads SQTIHQWPATLVQPVGSPLSLECTVEGTSNPNLYWYRQAAGRGLQLLFYSVGIGQISSEVPQNLSASRPQDRQFILSSKKLLLSDSGFYLCAWSVRHRDTQYFGPGTRLTVL.

This clonotype showed up just a few times. This chain joins TRBV7-2 and TRBJ1-2, with D unclear. The CDR3 length is 13 residues. V was cut by 5 bases and J by 8 bases, with 15 bases left in between. Germline V gene sequence: CDR1 SGHTA, CDR2 FQGNSA. The CDR3 reads CASSPGGGNGYTF. CDR3 bases: TGTGCCAGCAGCCCCGGAGGCGGGAACGGCTACACCTTC.

The count of this clonotype is one. This sequence joins TRBV6-2 or TRBV6-3 and TRBJ2-7; no definite D call. CDR3 size: 13 residues. Germline-derived CDR1 and CDR2 are MNHEY and SVGEGT. V lost 2 bases and J lost 4, with 9 bases in between. The CDR3 here is CASSYPRPYEQYF. DNA of the CDR3: TGTGCCAGCAGTTACCCGAGACCTTACGAGCAGTACTTC.

V and J are TRBV6-2 or TRBV6-3 and TRBJ2-2, with D perhaps TRBD1 (5 bases). CDR1 and CDR2 from the germline V gene are MNHEY and SVGEGT. The germline V and J ends were trimmed by 8 bases and 8 bases, with 12 bases remaining between them. The length of the CDR3 is 12 residues. CDR3 sequence (DNA): TGTGCCAGCGGACACCGGACAGGGGAGCTGTTTTTT. This translates into CASGHRTGELFF.